This TCR beta chain was documented in a study of T-cell reconstitution after alpha-beta-depleted transplantation in children. Study-wide points: T-cell counts and diversity at one year following transplant were attributed mainly to newly produced T cells. Day-60 TCRbeta diversity that was high in some patients was derived from surviving recipient T cells and thymic progenitors. As was reported, about two months after transplant, alpha-beta T cells came from several hundred expanded graft clones.

This clonotype was counted between two and nine times. Its cognate antigen is unknown. The authors prepared the TCRbeta library with unique molecular identifiers. TCRdb re-called the PCR reads with MiXCR, one entry per CDR3 protein. The top ten clones hold more than 25% of a sample with just over 950,000 distinct CDR3 sequences, about 26% of them seen once. The origin of this receptor is a boy under two years old who had a stem cell transplant for SCID, so the T cells may come from the graft donor. The input for sequencing was PBMCs, mostly from graft donor cells, taken 360 days after TCRalphabeta/CD19-depleted stem cell transplant.

The chain's CDR3 is CASRAESRDRGSDTQYF. CDR3 bases: TGTGCCAGCAGGGCCGAGAGCCGGGACAGGGGGTCAGATACGCAGTATTTT. The V call is TRBV12-3 or TRBV12-4, the J call TRBJ2-3, with TRBD1 matching over 11 bases. The CDR3 consists of 17 residues. V shed 6 bases and J 4 bases; nucleotides not matched to a gene: 12.